This TCR beta chain emerged from a study of T-cell memory formation after mild COVID-19 (dated by TCRdb to 2020 to 2023). At the level of the whole study: TCR sequence clusters from the two donors were found to be largely donor specific. T-cell clones expanding and contracting after mild COVID-19 in two donors were tracked by longitudinal TCRalpha and TCRbeta repertoire sequencing. The cohort comprised two young, previously healthy adult volunteers, one female and one male.

A note on this clonotype: Its antigen has not been determined. No base quality information exists; no much larger clone differs at one position.

The CDR3 measures 16 amino acids from cysteine to phenylalanine. Left in the record is the CDR3 DNA by itself, 48 bases read in frame from the first base. The germline V gene supplies CDR1 MNHEY and CDR2 SVGEGT. V is cut back by 10 bases and J by 2 bases, with 7 bases in the junction unmatched. The full study reports these points: The study covered only two mild cases, and larger cohorts including severe cases with pre-infection samples were considered necessary. Some responding clones were detected in pre-infection memory, which suggested that pre-existing cross-reactive memory T cells had joined the SARS-CoV-2 response. Contracting CD4+ clones turned up mainly in the CM and EM memory subsets, whereas EMRA was where CD8+ clones were enriched. From day 15 to 85, contracting clones showed balanced CD4/CD8 phenotypes, whereas a second wave of clones that expanded from day 15 to 37 leaned towards CD4+. SARS-CoV-2 specificity was not confirmed for the second-wave clones peaking on day 37.

The instrument given in TCRdb is Illumina NovaSeq 6000. Using 5'RACE with constant-segment primers, TCRalpha and TCRbeta cDNA libraries were constructed, with sample barcodes and unique molecular identifiers added in the process. Trizol reagent was used to extract RNA from every sample. Libraries were amplified in two PCR steps, with a second sample barcode and Illumina TruSeq adapters added in the second step. Libraries were sequenced on an Illumina NovaSeq with 2 x 150 bp paired-end reads. The authors processed their data as follows. With migec v1.2.7, reads were demultiplexed and then collapsed into UMI-guided consensus sequences. Using mixcr v2.1.11, the UMI consensuses were aligned to TRA and TRB V and J templates and assembled into clonotypes. Expanded or contracted clonotypes were those called significant by both edgeR and NoisET, with noise models trained on biological replicates. For edgeR calls, a false discovery rate-adjusted p below 0.01 and a log2 fold-change threshold of 1 were applied. As an exploratory analysis of dynamics, PCA with hierarchical clustering was applied to max-normalized trajectories of the 1000 most abundant clonotypes. Separately sequenced CD4+ and CD8+ repertoires were used to assign a CD4 or CD8 phenotype to each responding clone. TCRdb applied fastp at Q25 and MiXCR to the public reads, then kept only in-frame beta chains. Every CDR3 protein is listed once, alongside the most common genes and DNA of its rows. The V and J calls here are based on TCRdb, not the publication. In this sample the table shows roughly 600,000 distinct CDR3 sequences, approximately 18% of which occur a single time. The ten largest clones take up about 12% of the sample.

Ficoll-Paque density gradient centrifugation was used to isolate PBMCs. Recombination joined TRBV6-2 or TRBV6-3 with TRBJ2-6; 11 of the junction bases match TRBD1. Sequencing used PBMCs or a T cell subset sorted from them (not recorded which). The TCR sequence derives from an adult woman who had mild COVID-19 (a few samples of this study predate the infection). The sample titles of this study are shuffled in the database, so cell type and time point are left out; the donor was told from shared clones. The CDR3: CATTTGQGAGANVLTF. The DNA sequence is TGTGCCACCACTACGGGACAGGGGGCTGGGGCCAACGTCCTGACTTTC.